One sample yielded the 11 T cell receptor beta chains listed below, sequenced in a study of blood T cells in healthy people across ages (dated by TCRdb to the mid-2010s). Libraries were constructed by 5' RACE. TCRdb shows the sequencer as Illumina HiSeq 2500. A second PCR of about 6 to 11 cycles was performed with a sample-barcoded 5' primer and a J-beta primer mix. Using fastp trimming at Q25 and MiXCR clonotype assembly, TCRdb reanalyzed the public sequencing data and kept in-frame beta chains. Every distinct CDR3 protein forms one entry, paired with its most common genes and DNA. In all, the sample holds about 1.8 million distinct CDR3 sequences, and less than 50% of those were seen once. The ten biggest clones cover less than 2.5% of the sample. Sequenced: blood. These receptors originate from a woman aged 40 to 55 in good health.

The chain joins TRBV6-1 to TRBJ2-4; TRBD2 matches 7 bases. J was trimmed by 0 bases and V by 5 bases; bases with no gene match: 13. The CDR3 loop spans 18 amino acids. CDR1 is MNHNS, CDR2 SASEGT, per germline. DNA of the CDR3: TGTGCCAGCAGTCCCCGAGCGGGGACTGGGCTAGCCAAAAACATTCAGTACTTC. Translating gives CASSPRAGTGLAKNIQYF.

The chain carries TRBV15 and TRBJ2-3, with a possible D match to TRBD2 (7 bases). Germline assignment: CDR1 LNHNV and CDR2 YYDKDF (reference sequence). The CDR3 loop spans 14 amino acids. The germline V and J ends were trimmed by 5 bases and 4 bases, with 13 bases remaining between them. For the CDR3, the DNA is TGTGCCACCAGCGTCGGGGGGCGGTCAGATACGCAGTATTTT. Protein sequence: CATSVGGRSDTQYF.

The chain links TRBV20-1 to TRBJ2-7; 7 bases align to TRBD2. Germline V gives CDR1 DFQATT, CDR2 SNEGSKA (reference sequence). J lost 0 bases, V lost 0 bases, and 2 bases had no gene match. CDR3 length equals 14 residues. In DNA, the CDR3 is TGCAGTGCTAGAGATAGGGAGGGCTCCTACGAGCAGTACTTC. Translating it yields CSARDREGSYEQYF.

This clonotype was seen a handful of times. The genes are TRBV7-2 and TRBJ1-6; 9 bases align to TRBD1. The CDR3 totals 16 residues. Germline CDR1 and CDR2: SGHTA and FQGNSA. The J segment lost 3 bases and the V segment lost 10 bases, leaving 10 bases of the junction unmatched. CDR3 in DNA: TGTGCCATCCCCTCCGGGACAGGGATCTATAATTCACCCCTCCACTTT. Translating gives CAIPSGTGIYNSPLHF.

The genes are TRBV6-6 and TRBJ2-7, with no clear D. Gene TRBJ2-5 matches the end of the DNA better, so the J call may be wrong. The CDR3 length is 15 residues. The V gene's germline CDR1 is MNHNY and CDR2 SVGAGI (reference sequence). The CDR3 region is CASSYIPEEQETQYF. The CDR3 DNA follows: TGTGCCAGCAGTTATATCCCGGAAGAACAAGAGACCCAGTACTTC.

The CDR3 bases are TGTGCCAGCAGCCAAGAAACGGGGGGTGAAGCTTTCTTT. Its translation is CASSQETGGEAFF. V and J are TRBV3-1 and TRBJ1-1, with D possibly TRBD1 on 5 matching bases. The germline V and J ends were trimmed by 0 bases and 7 bases, with 9 bases remaining between them. The CDR3 has 13 amino acids. CDR1 and CDR2 from the germline V gene are LGHDT and YNNKEL (reference sequence).

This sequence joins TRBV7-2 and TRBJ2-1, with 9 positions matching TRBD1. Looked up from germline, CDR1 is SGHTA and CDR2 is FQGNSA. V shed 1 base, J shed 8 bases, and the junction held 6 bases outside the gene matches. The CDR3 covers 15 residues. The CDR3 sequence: CASSLGTGVMDEQFF. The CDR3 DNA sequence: TGTGCCAGCAGCTTAGGGACAGGGGTTATGGATGAGCAGTTCTTC.

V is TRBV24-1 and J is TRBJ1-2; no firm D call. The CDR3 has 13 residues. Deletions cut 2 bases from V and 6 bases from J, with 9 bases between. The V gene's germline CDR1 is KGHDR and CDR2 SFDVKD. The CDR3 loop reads CATSDSFSDGYTF. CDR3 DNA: TGTGCCACCAGTGATTCTTTCTCGGATGGCTACACCTTC.

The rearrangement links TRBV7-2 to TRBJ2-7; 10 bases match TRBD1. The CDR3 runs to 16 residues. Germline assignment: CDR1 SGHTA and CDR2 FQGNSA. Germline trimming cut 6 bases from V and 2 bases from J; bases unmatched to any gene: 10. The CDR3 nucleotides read TGTGCCAGCAGAGGACAGGGGGGCGTCTCGACCTACGAGCAGTACTTC. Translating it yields CASRGQGGVSTYEQYF.

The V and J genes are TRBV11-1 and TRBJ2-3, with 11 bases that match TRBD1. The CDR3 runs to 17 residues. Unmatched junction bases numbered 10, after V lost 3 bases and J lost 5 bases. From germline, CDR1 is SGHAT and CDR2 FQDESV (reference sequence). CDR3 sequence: CASSFRRDRGEQDTQYF. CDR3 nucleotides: TGTGCCAGCAGCTTTCGGCGGGACAGGGGGGAGCAAGATACGCAGTATTTT.

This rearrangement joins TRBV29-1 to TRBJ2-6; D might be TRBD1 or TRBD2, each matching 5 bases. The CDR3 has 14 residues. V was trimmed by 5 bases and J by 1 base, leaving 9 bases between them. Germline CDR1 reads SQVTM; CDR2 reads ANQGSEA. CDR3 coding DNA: TGCAGCGTTCGAGGGGTGTCTGGGGCCAACGTCCTGACTTTC. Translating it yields CSVRGVSGANVLTF.